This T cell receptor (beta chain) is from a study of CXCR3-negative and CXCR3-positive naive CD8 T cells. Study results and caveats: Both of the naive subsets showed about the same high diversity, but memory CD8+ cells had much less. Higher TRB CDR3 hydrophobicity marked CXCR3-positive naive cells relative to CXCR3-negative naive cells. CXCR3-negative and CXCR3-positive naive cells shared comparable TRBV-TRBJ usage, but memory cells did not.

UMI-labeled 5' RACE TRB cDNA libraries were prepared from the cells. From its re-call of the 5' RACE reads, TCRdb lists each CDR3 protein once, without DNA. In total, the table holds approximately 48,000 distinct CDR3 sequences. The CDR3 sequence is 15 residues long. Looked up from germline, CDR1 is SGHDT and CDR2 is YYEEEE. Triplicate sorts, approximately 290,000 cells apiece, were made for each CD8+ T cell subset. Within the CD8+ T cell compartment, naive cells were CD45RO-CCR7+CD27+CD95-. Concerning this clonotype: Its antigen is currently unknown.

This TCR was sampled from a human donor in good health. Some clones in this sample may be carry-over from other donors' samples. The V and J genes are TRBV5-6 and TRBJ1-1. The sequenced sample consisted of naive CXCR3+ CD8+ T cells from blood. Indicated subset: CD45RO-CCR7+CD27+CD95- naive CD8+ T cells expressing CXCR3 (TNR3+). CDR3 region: CASSPGRPLNTEAFF.